The clone carrying this T cell receptor beta chain was seen just once. As yet, its antigen is unknown. The germline V gene encodes CDR1 SGHAT and CDR2 FQNNGV. J gave up 6 bases and V 5 bases, and 12 bases lay outside the gene matches. CDR3 length equals 15 residues. This record comes from a study of T cell responses to AZD1222 COVID-19 vaccine. General study points: Among AZD1222 vaccinees, only six or seven were seropositive at baseline. Possibly, clonal diversity was underestimated; donors were largely white British and included more females. Reportedly, nearly half of unique spike TCRs recognized epitopes outside B.1.351/B.1.1.7 mutations.

Clones were sequenced by immunoSEQ multiplex PCR, and TCRdb holds only the in-frame ones, with some missing. Here the sample spans 90,000 to 130,000 clones, approximately 90% being singletons. Here the sequenced sample was peripheral blood, taken 28 days after the second AZD1222 dose. The sequence came from an adult who received the AZD1222 COVID-19 vaccine. The chain recombines TRBV11-2 with TRBJ1-2; 7 positions agree with TRBD1. CDR3 loop: CASSEGPYRGDGYTF. The CDR3 nucleotides are TGTGCCAGCAGCGAAGGGCCATACAGGGGCGATGGCTACACCTTC. Full variable domain (remainder filled in from reference TRBV11-2 and TRBJ1-2): EAGVAQSPRYKIIEKRQSVAFWCNPISGHATLYWYQQILGQGPKLLIQFQNNGVVDDSQLPKDRFSAERLKGVDSTLKIQPAKLEDSAVYLCASSEGPYRGDGYTFGSGTRLTVV.